The TCR beta chain described here comes from a study of T cells in women clearing cervical HPV infection. At the level of the study: Blood came at first lesion visit for cases, post-clearance for controls.

About this clone itself: The missing CDR3 end, 3 residues past where the read stops, is filled in from the germline J gene.

V lost 5 bases to trimming and J lost 2 bases; unmatched junction nucleotides: 5. This CDR3 has 15 amino acids. From germline, CDR1 is SGHDT and CDR2 YYEEEE. Repertoires were generated with immunoSEQ multiplex PCR, while TCRdb's copy carries only in-frame clones and drops some. In all, the sample yields roughly 30,000 clones. Sequencing was carried out using blood buffy coat. The TCR sequence derives from a woman aged 18 to 69 with a cervical HPV16 infection that either progressed to CIN3+ or cleared (not recorded which). The genes are TRBV5-6 and TRBJ1-2, with 11 bases fitting TRBD1. The CDR3 bases that were read are TGTGCCAGCAGTTTACGGACAGGGGGCAACTATGGC. This encodes CASSLRTGGNYG. The CDR3 as a whole reads CASSLRTGGNYGYTF. Combining the CDR3 with reference TRBV5-6 and TRBJ1-2 gives the whole variable domain DAGVTQSPTHLIKTRGQQVTLRCSPKSGHDTVSWYQQALGQGPQFIFQYYEEEERQRGNFPDRFSGHQFPNYSSELNVNALLLGDSALYLCASSLRTGGNYGYTFGSGTRLTVV.